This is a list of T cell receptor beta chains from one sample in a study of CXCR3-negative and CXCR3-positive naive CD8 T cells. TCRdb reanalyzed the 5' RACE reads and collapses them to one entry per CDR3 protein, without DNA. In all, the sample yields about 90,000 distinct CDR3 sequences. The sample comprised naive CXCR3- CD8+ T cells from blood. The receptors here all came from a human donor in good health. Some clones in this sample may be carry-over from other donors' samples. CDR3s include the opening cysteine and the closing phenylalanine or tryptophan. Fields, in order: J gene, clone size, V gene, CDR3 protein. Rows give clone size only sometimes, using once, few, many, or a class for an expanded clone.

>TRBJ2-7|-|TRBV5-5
CASSWGAGSSYEQYF
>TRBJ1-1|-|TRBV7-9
CASSPEGVGVPEAFF
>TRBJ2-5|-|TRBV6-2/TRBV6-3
CASSSIRDPTWRETQYF
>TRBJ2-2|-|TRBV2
CASSGTGSRRSGELFF
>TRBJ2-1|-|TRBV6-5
CASSYVGLAIEQFF
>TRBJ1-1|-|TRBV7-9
CASSFRQIPYTEAFF
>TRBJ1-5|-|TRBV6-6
CASSYLGQGEQPQHF
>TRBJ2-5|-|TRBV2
CASTGSDRETQYF
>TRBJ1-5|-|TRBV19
CASSPLPGNQPQHF
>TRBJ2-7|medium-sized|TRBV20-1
CSARDEAGGYEQYF
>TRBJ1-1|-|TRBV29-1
CSVEGATEAFF
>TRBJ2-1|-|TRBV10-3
CAISEAGTDYNEQFF
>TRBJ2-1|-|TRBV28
CASSDPNRGDEQFF
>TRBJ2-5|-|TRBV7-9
CASSLADQETQYF
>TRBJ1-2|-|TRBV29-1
CSVLQGSYGYTF
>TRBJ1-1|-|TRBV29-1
CSVEDQVDGQGIPREPRAFF
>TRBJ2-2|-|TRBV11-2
CASSHGTGTGELFF
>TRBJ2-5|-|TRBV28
CASSLPSGRYQETQYF
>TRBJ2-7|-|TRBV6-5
CASTHRRGGSSYEQYF
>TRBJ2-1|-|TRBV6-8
CASLPTGPGNPADGPYNEQFF
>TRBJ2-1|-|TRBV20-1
CSARGVGQMNEQFF
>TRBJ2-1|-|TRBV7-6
CASSRRLSSYNEQFF
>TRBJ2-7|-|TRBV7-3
CASRKGAWDHEQYF
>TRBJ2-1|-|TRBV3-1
CASSPILGPRGGNEQFF
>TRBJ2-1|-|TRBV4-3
CASSQGRGSSYNEQFF
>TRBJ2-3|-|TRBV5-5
CASSFRGGTDTQYF
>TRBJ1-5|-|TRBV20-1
CSARDPNNQPQHF
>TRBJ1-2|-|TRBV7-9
CATSGAVNYGYTF
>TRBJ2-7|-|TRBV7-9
CASSFRQGLSYEQYF
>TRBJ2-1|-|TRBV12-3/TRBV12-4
CASSPENSEQFF
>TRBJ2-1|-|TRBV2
CASSERTGRRRNEQYF
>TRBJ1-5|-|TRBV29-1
CSVETGEEQPQHF
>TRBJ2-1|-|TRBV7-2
CASSLPGLSNEQFF
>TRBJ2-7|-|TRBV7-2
CASSWRRAGGFYEQYF
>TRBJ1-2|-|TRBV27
CASSLVGTDYYGYTF
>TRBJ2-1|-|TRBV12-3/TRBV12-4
CASSFDLSSYNEQFF
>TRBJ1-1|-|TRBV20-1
CSAIQGATEAFF
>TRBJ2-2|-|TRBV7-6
CASSSQWTGGDGELFF
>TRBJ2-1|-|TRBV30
CAWTHGTGGYNEQFF